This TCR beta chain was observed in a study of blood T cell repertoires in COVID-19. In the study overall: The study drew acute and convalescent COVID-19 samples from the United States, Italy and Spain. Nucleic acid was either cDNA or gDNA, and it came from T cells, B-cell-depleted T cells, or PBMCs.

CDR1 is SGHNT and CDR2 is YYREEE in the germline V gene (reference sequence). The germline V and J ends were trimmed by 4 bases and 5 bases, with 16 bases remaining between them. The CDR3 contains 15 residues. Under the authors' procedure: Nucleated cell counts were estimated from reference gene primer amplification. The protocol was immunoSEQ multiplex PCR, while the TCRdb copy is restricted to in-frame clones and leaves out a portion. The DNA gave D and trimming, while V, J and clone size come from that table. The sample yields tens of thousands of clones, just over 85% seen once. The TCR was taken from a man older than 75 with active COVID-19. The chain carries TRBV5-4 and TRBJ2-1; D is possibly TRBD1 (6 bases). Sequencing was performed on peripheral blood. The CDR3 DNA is TGTGCCAGCAGCACGGACAGTCTCGGCAACAATGAGCAGTTCTTC. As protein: CASSTDSLGNNEQFF.